This TCR beta chain was obtained from a study of blood T cell repertoires in COVID-19. Across the study: The United States, Italy and Spain supplied acute and convalescent COVID-19 samples. From T cells, B-cell-depleted T cells, or PBMCs came the material, which was cDNA or gDNA.

During active infection, Seattle patients enrolled and were then monitored through disease. Per the original methods: Researchers report that nucleated cell counts were estimated from reference gene primer amplification. Sequenced by immunoSEQ multiplex PCR; TCRdb stores in-frame clones only, minus some. V and J calls and clone size come straight from that table; D and trimming were deduced from the DNA. The table lists 150,000 to 200,000 clones, 84% of them singletons. Sequenced sample: peripheral blood. The origin of this receptor is a woman in her seventies with COVID-19, enrolled during active disease.

The CDR3 region is CASRSTAAANYGYTF. The CDR3, as DNA: TGTGCCAGCAGATCAACCGCCGCAGCTAACTATGGCTACACCTTC. V usage is TRBV28 and J usage is TRBJ1-2; no reliable D call. Between the trimmed V and J ends, which lost 6 bases and 0 bases, there was a span of 14 bases. CDR1 is MDHEN, CDR2 SYDVKM, per germline. This CDR3 has 15 residues.